A single sample gave rise to the 32 T cell receptor beta chains below, sequenced in a study of blood T cell repertoires in COVID-19. This table comes from immunoSEQ multiplex PCR, and its TCRdb copy is limited to in-frame clones, with some not included. The table shows more than 200,000 clones, with approximately 86% occurring only once. Sequencing was done on a sample of PBMCs or T cells enriched from blood (not recorded which). The receptors derive from a woman aged 50 to 60 who had recovered from COVID-19.

The V gene is TRBV10-2, the J gene TRBJ2-2; D is uncertain. The germline V gene encodes CDR1 WSHSY and CDR2 SAAADI. The ends were cut back, 6 bases at V and 1 base at J, with 9 bases in the middle. CDR3 size: 14 residues. The CDR3 sequence is CASRGFENTGELFF. The CDR3 DNA sequence: TGCGCCAGCAGGGGCTTTGAGAACACCGGGGAGCTGTTTTTT.

J is TRBJ1-6 and V is TRBV11-2; D is unresolved. V gave up 6 bases and J gave up 4 bases, with 16 bases separating them. Germline CDR1 is SGHAT and CDR2 is FQNNGV. The CDR3 is 16 amino acids. The DNA of the CDR3 is TGTGCCAGCAGGAGCGGGAGAAGACGTTATAATTCACCCCTCCACTTT. This encodes CASRSGRRRYNSPLHF.

The chain couples TRBV28 to TRBJ1-1; perhaps TRBD1 as D (6 bases). The V end lost 1 base, the J end lost 3 bases, and 9 bases lay between the germline ends. CDR1 and CDR2 from the germline V gene are MDHEN and SYDVKM. The CDR3 runs to 14 residues. For the CDR3, the DNA is TGTGCCAGCAGTTTATTAAGGACAGACACTGAAGCTTTCTTT. Translated: CASSLLRTDTEAFF.

This chain links TRBV5-1 with TRBJ2-1; 8 bases align to TRBD2. Germline CDR1 is SGHRS and CDR2 is YFSETQ. This CDR3 comprises 15 residues. V trimming: 4 bases; J trimming: 4 bases; junction bases outside the gene matches: 7. The CDR3: CASSPTSGYYNEQFF. CDR3 DNA sequence: TGCGCCAGCAGCCCTACTAGCGGCTATTACAATGAGCAGTTCTTC.

The rearrangement uses TRBV7-8 and TRBJ2-7; D is unclear. There are 13 residues in the CDR3. Germline V lookup: CDR1 SGHVS, CDR2 FQNEAQ. Trimming left V 3 bases short and J 1 base short, with 7 bases between. For the CDR3, the DNA is TGTGCCAGCAGCTTGGGCGCTTCCTACGAGCAGTACTTC. Its translation is CASSLGASYEQYF.

V gene TRBV19 combines with J gene TRBJ2-1; TRBD2 matches at 9 bases. In germline, CDR1 is LNHDA, CDR2 SQIVND (reference sequence). The CDR3 consists of 15 residues. Trimming cost V 3 bases and J 5 bases; bases outside gene matches: 5. The CDR3 bases are TGTGCCAGTAGTATTGGGACTAGCCAAGACAATGAGCAGTTCTTC. Protein product: CASSIGTSQDNEQFF.

This clone was recorded once. This rearrangement joins TRBV19 to TRBJ1-1; TRBD1 is a possible D gene (5 bases). This CDR3 contains 12 residues. The germline V gene encodes CDR1 LNHDA and CDR2 SQIVND (reference sequence). The ends were cut back, 11 bases at V and 0 bases at J, with 10 bases in the middle. The DNA of the CDR3 is TGTGCCGCCGGGGGGTTGAACACTGAAGCTTTCTTT. It is translated as CAAGGLNTEAFF. Full variable domain (rest looked up from reference TRBV19 and TRBJ1-1): DGGITQSPKYLFRKEGQNVTLSCEQNLNHDAMYWYRQDPGQGLRLIYYSQIVNDFQKGDIAEGYSVSREKKESFPLTVTSAQKNPTAFYLCAAGGLNTEAFFGQGTRLTVV.

The genes are TRBV12-3 or TRBV12-4 and TRBJ1-5; D unclear. Trimming pared 7 bases from V and 1 base from J, leaving 5 bases between. The CDR3 runs to 12 residues. The CDR3 DNA is TGTGCCAGCACGTCGAGCAATCAGCCCCAGCATTTT. It codes for CASTSSNQPQHF.

The J gene is TRBJ2-3, the V gene TRBV2, with D possibly being TRBD2 (6 bases). The V gene lost 6 bases and the J gene lost 2 bases, with 15 bases spanning the gap. The CDR3 extends over 15 amino acids. CDR1 and CDR2 (germline): SNHLY, FYNNEI. CDR3: CASRRASDLTDTQYF. The CDR3 DNA reads as TGTGCCAGCAGGCGGGCTAGCGACCTCACAGATACGCAGTATTTT.

This clone was picked up a small number of times. The V gene is TRBV2, the J gene TRBJ1-2; D gene ambiguous. The CDR3 sequence is 11 residues long. Trimming took off 5 bases at V and 6 bases at J, with 7 bases between the two ends. Germline V gives CDR1 SNHLY, CDR2 FYNNEI. In DNA form, the CDR3 reads TGTGCCAGCAGTTTTACGGATGGCTACACCTTC. This codes for CASSFTDGYTF.

A single count supports this clone. The rearrangement uses TRBV27 and TRBJ2-1, with 11 bases fitting TRBD2. Unmatched junction bases numbered 13, after V lost 5 bases and J lost 4 bases. Germline V gene lookup returns CDR1 MNHEY and CDR2 SMNVEV (reference sequence). The length of the CDR3 is 18 residues. CDR3 DNA sequence: TGTGCCAGCAGTACCTACATAACCGGGACTAGCGGATACAATGAGCAGTTCTTC. Its protein product is CASSTYITGTSGYNEQFF.

This clone has more than one count but fewer than ten. J is TRBJ1-2 and V is TRBV24-1; D not certain. Germline V CDR1 and CDR2: KGHDR, SFDVKD. The CDR3 has 12 amino acids. Trimming removed 4 bases from V and 7 bases from J, with 9 bases in between. CDR3 DNA: TGTGCCACCAGTGACCCGGAGGTTGGCTACACCTTC. Amino acids: CATSDPEVGYTF.

The gene calls are TRBV19 and TRBJ2-1, with 7 bases identical to TRBD2. The CDR3 consists of 18 residues. The J segment lost 8 bases and the V segment lost 0 bases, leaving 16 bases of the junction unmatched. CDR1 LNHDA and CDR2 SQIVND come from the germline V gene (reference sequence). The CDR3 DNA reads as TGTGCCAGTAGTATAGATAAACCTCTAGCGGACCTAGTCGATGAGCAGTTCTTC. Its translation: CASSIDKPLADLVDEQFF.

This clone was picked up a small number of times. This chain uses TRBV2 with TRBJ2-1; weak D call: TRBD2 (6 bases). The V gene's germline CDR1 is SNHLY and CDR2 FYNNEI. The CDR3 has 13 residues. V gave up 2 bases and J gave up 9 bases, with 11 bases separating them. For the CDR3, the DNA is TGTGCCAGCAGTGAAACGGGAGCCGGTGAGCAGTTCTTC. Its protein product is CASSETGAGEQFF.

Here the CDR3 reads CAISPTSGGIHEQYF. Here the CDR3 DNA reads TGTGCCATCAGCCCAACTAGCGGGGGGATCCACGAGCAGTACTTC. V usage is TRBV10-3 and J usage is TRBJ2-7; 12 bases are shared with TRBD2. The CDR3 runs to 15 residues. J lost 5 bases, V lost 6 bases, and 8 bases had no gene match. The germline gives CDR1 ENHRY, CDR2 SYGVKD.

This clone was picked up a small number of times. V usage is TRBV29-1 and J usage is TRBJ1-2; D remains ambiguous. The germline V gene has CDR1 SQVTM and CDR2 ANQGSEA. This CDR3 is built from 13 residues. V was clipped by 8 bases and J by 0 bases, with 13 bases between them. CDR3 DNA sequence: TGCAGCACCCAGGAGGCCCCTAACTATGGCTACACCTTC. Protein: CSTQEAPNYGYTF. The whole variable domain, filled in from reference TRBV29-1 and TRBJ1-2, reads SAVISQKPSRDICQRGTSLTIQCQVDSQVTMMFWYRQQPGQSLTLIATANQGSEATYESGFVIDKFPISRPNLTFSTLTVSNMSPEDSSIYLCSTQEAPNYGYTFGSGTRLTVV.

The CDR3 bases are TGTGCCAGCAGTGAATGGAGAGAAGATACGCAGTATTTT. As protein: CASSEWREDTQYF. The gene calls are TRBV6-1 and TRBJ2-3; D not certain. The CDR3 runs 13 residues. The V gene's germline CDR1 is MNHNS and CDR2 SASEGT. The V and J ends lost 2 bases and 5 bases respectively, with 8 bases between them.

There are a few counts of this clone. The V and J genes are TRBV7-9 and TRBJ1-2, with D maybe TRBD1 (5 bases). Trimming left V 5 bases short and J 0 bases short, with 10 bases between. There are 14 residues in the CDR3. The germline gives CDR1 SEHNR, CDR2 FQNEAQ (reference sequence). This chain's CDR3 is CASSPRQTNYGYTF. In nucleotides, the CDR3 is TGTGCCAGCAGCCCCCGACAGACTAACTATGGCTACACCTTC. The variable domain in full, with the rest retrieved from reference TRBV7-9 and TRBJ1-2, is DTGVSQNPRHKITKRGQNVTFRCDPISEHNRLYWYRQTLGQGPEFLTYFQNEAQLEKSRLLSDRFSAERPKGSFSTLEIQRTEQGDSAMYLCASSPRQTNYGYTFGSGTRLTVV.

V usage is TRBV4-1 and J usage is TRBJ1-5; the D gene is possibly TRBD1 (5 bases). Trimming removed 0 bases at V and 6 bases at J, with 12 bases between. CDR1 is MGHRA, CDR2 YSYEKL, per germline. This CDR3 spans 15 amino acids. The CDR3, as DNA: TGCGCCAGCAGCCAAGATGATAGGGGAGGTCAGCCCCAGCATTTT. It yields the protein CASSQDDRGGQPQHF.

The V gene is TRBV6-6, the J gene TRBJ1-2; D may be TRBD1 (5 bases). Germline assignment: CDR1 MNHNY and CDR2 SVGAGI (reference sequence). Trimming removed 2 bases from V and 8 bases from J, with 15 bases in between. This CDR3 comprises 14 residues. The chain's CDR3 is CASSYRGQGRGYTF. Here the CDR3 DNA reads TGTGCCAGCAGTTACCGAGGACAAGGAAGAGGCTACACCTTC.

The V gene is TRBV25-1, the J gene TRBJ2-1; 7 nucleotides line up with TRBD1. V gave up 5 bases and J gave up 15 bases; unmatched junction bases: 4. CDR3 length: 10 residues. Germline CDR1 and CDR2: MGHDK and SYGVNS. The chain's CDR3 is CASSQGGMFF. The CDR3 region has the DNA TGTGCCAGCAGTCAAGGGGGCATGTTCTTC.

The rearrangement uses TRBV7-2 and TRBJ2-7, with a weak D call TRBD2 (6 bases). Germline V gives CDR1 SGHTA, CDR2 FQGNSA. V lost 1 base and J lost 0, with 13 bases in between. This CDR3 has 16 residues. CDR3 in DNA: TGTGCCAGCAGCTTAGTCGGCGGGGCGAGCTCCTACGAGCAGTACTTC. Its protein product is CASSLVGGASSYEQYF.

The chain couples TRBV6-2 or TRBV6-3 to TRBJ1-5; possible D gene TRBD1, 6 bases. Trimming pared 6 bases from V and 8 bases from J, leaving 17 bases between. The CDR3 runs to 14 residues. From germline, CDR1 is MNHEY and CDR2 SVGEGT. CDR3 sequence (DNA): TGTGCCAGCAGCACCGGGGCAGGGGTGGAGCCCCAGCATTTT. Protein: CASSTGAGVEPQHF.

In its sample, this clone was seen a few times. The chain is built from TRBV15 and TRBJ2-7, with 8 bases identical to TRBD1. This CDR3 is built from 15 residues. Germline lookup yields CDR1 LNHNV and CDR2 YYDKDF (reference sequence). Trimming cost V 6 bases and J 1 base; bases outside gene matches: 8. The CDR3: CATRPITGGSYEQYF. The CDR3 region has the DNA TGTGCCACCAGGCCGATTACAGGGGGGTCCTACGAGCAGTACTTC. Based on the CDR3 plus reference TRBV15 and TRBJ2-7, the full variable domain is DAMVIQNPRYQVTQFGKPVTLSCSQTLNHNVMYWYQQKSSQAPKLLFHYYDKDFNNEADTPDNFQSRRPNTSFCFLDIRSPGLGDTAMYLCATRPITGGSYEQYFGPGTRLTVT.

This chain joins TRBV7-6 and TRBJ1-6; 7 bases match TRBD1. The V segment lost 3 bases and the J segment 10 bases; nucleotides outside the gene matches: 9. The CDR3 runs to 15 residues. The germline V gene encodes CDR1 SGHVS and CDR2 FNYEAQ. The CDR3 region is CASSLETGRSSPLHF. The CDR3 DNA is TGTGCCAGCAGCTTGGAGACAGGGAGGTCCTCACCCCTCCACTTT.

The chain joins TRBV5-1 to TRBJ2-3; 9 bases agree with TRBD1. CDR3 length: 15 amino acids. V was pared by 4 bases and J by 0 bases, with 3 bases of the junction left unmatched. Germline V gene data show CDR1 as SGHRS and CDR2 as YFSETQ. The CDR3 nucleotides are TGCGCCAGCAGCGGGACAGGGATTAGCACAGATACGCAGTATTTT. As protein: CASSGTGISTDTQYF.

The rearrangement links TRBV19 to TRBJ2-5; possible D gene TRBD1, 6 bases. The V end lost 7 bases, the J end lost 5 bases, and 17 bases lay between the germline ends. CDR1 LNHDA and CDR2 SQIVND come from the germline V gene (reference sequence). This CDR3 spans 14 amino acids. This chain's CDR3 is CASKGRGDGETQYF. CDR3 DNA sequence: TGTGCCAGTAAGGGCAGGGGTGATGGGGAGACCCAGTACTTC.

The chain links TRBV4-3 to TRBJ1-5, with TRBD1 matching over 9 bases. With V trimmed by 5 bases and J by 4 bases, 3 bases remained unmatched. The CDR3 is made up of 14 amino acids. The V gene's germline CDR1 is LGHNA and CDR2 YSLEER. CDR3 amino acids: CASSRGTGNQPQHF. The CDR3 nucleotides are TGCGCCAGCAGCAGAGGGACAGGGAATCAGCCCCAGCATTTT.

The V call is TRBV29-1, the J call TRBJ2-5; D is perhaps TRBD2 (6 bases). Germline loops: CDR1 SQVTM, CDR2 ANQGSEA. The V end lost 7 bases, the J end lost 5 bases, and 17 bases lay between the germline ends. This CDR3 comprises 13 residues. The CDR3 loop is CSARLSLAETQYF. The DNA of the CDR3 is TGCAGCGCCCGTCTATCGCTAGCGGAGACCCAGTACTTC.

This clone has a single count. CDR3 bases: TGTGCCAGCAGCCCGGGACTAGCGGGAGGGTACGGGGACAATGAGCAGTTCTTC. This codes for CASSPGLAGGYGDNEQFF. The chain uses TRBV11-3 and TRBJ2-1, with 16 bases identical to TRBD2. Germline CDR1 SGHNT, CDR2 YENEEA. J lost 5 bases, V lost 5 bases, and 9 bases had no gene match. The CDR3 extends over 18 amino acids.

The gene calls are TRBV6-2 or TRBV6-3 and TRBJ2-1; 16 bases are shared with TRBD2. Germline CDR1 MNHEY, CDR2 SVGEGT. Trimming cost V 5 bases and J 7 bases; bases outside gene matches: 11. This CDR3 comprises 18 residues. CDR3 nucleotide sequence: TGTGCCAGCAGTCGGGGACTAGCGGGAGGGCAGCGGCGGAATGAGCAGTTCTTC. Amino acid sequence: CASSRGLAGGQRRNEQFF.

The chain links TRBV6-4 to TRBJ1-1, with a possible D match to TRBD1 (5 bases). The CDR3 has 11 residues. The germline V and J ends were trimmed by 2 bases and 10 bases, with 8 bases remaining between them. The germline CDR1 and CDR2 sequences are MRHNA and SNTAGT. The CDR3 nucleotides read TGTGCCAGCAGTGACGGGGGGAGAGCTTTCTTT. Residues: CASSDGGRAFF.